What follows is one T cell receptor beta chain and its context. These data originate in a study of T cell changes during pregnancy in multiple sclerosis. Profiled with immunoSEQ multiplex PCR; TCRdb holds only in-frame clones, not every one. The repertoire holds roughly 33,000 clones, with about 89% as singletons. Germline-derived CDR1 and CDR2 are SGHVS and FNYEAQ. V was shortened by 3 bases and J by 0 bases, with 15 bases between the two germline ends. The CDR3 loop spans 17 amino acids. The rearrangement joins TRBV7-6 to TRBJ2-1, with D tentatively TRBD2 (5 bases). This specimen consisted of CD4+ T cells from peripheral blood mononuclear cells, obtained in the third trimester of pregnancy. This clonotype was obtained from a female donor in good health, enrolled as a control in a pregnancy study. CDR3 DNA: TGTGCCAGCAGCTTCTCGTTCTCGGCGGGCTCCTACAATGAGCAGTTCTTC. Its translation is CASSFSFSAGSYNEQFF. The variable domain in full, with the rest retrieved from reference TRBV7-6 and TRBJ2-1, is GAGVSQSPRYKVTKRGQDVALRCDPISGHVSLYWYRQALGQGPEFLTYFNYEAQQDKSGLPNDRFSAERPEGSISTLTIQRTEQRDSAMYRCASSFSFSAGSYNEQFFGPGTRLTVL.